These 27 T cell receptor beta chains came from one sample sequenced in a study of beta chain features in type 1 diabetes. The isolated RNA, all of it, was reverse transcribed, so expressed TCRB transcripts were what got sequenced. Measured with immunoSEQ multiplex PCR; TCRdb has only the in-frame clones, and not every one. The profile shows fewer than 350,000 clones, about 18% of them singletons. Specimen: naive CD4+ T cells from blood. These receptors were obtained from a woman aged 18-29 years in good health.

This clone occurred once. The genes are TRBV4-1 and TRBJ2-1; 7 bases align to TRBD1. CDR1 and CDR2 (germline): MGHRA, YSYEKL. The V gene end was trimmed by 6 bases and the J gene end by 3 bases; junction bases not matched to a gene: 8. CDR3 length: 15 residues. In DNA form, the CDR3 reads TGCGCCAGCAGTCACAGGACAGGTTTCTACAATGAGCAGTTCTTC. Encoded protein: CASSHRTGFYNEQFF.

In this sample, this clone turned up a few times. The CDR3 region has the DNA TGCGCCAGCAGCCAGGGACTAGAGTATGAGACCCAGTACTTC. Translation: CASSQGLEYETQYF. The gene calls are TRBV4-3 and TRBJ2-5; 8 bases are a match to TRBD2. Losses at the gene ends were 3 bases for V and 5 bases for J; bases not matched to a gene: 5. The CDR3 runs 14 residues. Germline loops: CDR1 LGHNA, CDR2 YSLEER.

As regards this clone: The same CDR3 can be traced to other DNA sequences in this sample. The chain joins TRBV18 to TRBJ1-2; 8 bases map to TRBD1. The CDR3 spans 13 residues. From germline, CDR1 is KGHSH and CDR2 LQKENI. V dropped 6 bases and J dropped 5; count of bases not matched to a gene: 5. The CDR3 here is CASSPDRAYGYTF. The CDR3 DNA follows: TGTGCCAGCTCTCCGGACAGGGCTTATGGCTACACCTTC.

Written as DNA, the CDR3 is TGTGCCAGCAGCTTAGCCAGATTTCCCAATGAGCAGTTCTTC. Amino acids: CASSLARFPNEQFF. V gene TRBV7-2 combines with J gene TRBJ2-1, with D uncertain. With 0 bases removed from V and 6 bases from J, the gap between germline ends came to 9 bases. Germline CDR1 SGHTA, CDR2 FQGNSA. CDR3 length equals 14 residues.

The CDR3 region has the DNA TGCAGCGTTGAAGCGTCTAGCGGGAGTCGAGAGCAGTTCTTC. Its translation is CSVEASSGSREQFF. V usage is TRBV29-1 and J usage is TRBJ2-1; 10 nucleotides match TRBD2. V trimming: 1 base; J trimming: 10 bases; junction bases outside the gene matches: 7. From germline, CDR1 is SQVTM and CDR2 ANQGSEA. There are 14 residues in the CDR3.

This chain uses TRBV4-2 with TRBJ2-7, with 9 positions matching TRBD2. Germline values: CDR1 LGHNA, CDR2 YNFKEQ. The CDR3 totals 15 residues. Unmatched junction bases numbered 11, after V lost 4 bases and J lost 7 bases. CDR3 region: CASSRELAGAGEQYF. The CDR3 nucleotides are TGTGCCAGCAGCCGCGAACTAGCGGGTGCTGGGGAGCAGTACTTC.

The gene calls are TRBV5-1 and TRBJ2-7; a weak D match, TRBD2 (6 bases). The CDR3 totals 15 residues. V lost 1 base to trimming and J lost 7 bases, with 18 bases between them. Germline loops: CDR1 SGHRS, CDR2 YFSETQ. The CDR3 loop is CASSLRLTGTREQYF. As DNA, the CDR3 is TGCGCCAGCAGCTTGCGACTTACGGGGACTCGGGAGCAGTACTTC.

This clone appeared a few times. This chain connects TRBV19 to TRBJ2-6; D may be TRBD2 (6 bases). The ends were cut back, 8 bases at V and 1 base at J, with 12 bases in the middle. This CDR3 comprises 15 residues. Germline V CDR1 and CDR2: LNHDA, SQIVND (reference sequence). This CDR3 reads CASHRGRSGANVLTF. CDR3 sequence (DNA): TGTGCCAGTCACCGAGGGAGGTCTGGGGCCAACGTCCTGACTTTC. Full variable domain (missing parts from reference TRBV19 and TRBJ2-6): DGGITQSPKYLFRKEGQNVTLSCEQNLNHDAMYWYRQDPGQGLRLIYYSQIVNDFQKGDIAEGYSVSREKKESFPLTVTSAQKNPTAFYLCASHRGRSGANVLTFGAGSRLTVL.

This clone appeared a few times. The CDR3 DNA reads TGTGCCAGCAGGGCAGGCGTAGGCAATGAGCAGTTCTTC. As protein: CASRAGVGNEQFF. V and J are TRBV6-6 and TRBJ2-1; D is ambiguous. With 6 bases removed from V and 6 bases from J, the gap between germline ends came to 12 bases. Germline CDR1 is MNHNY and CDR2 is SVGAGI (reference sequence). The CDR3 contains 13 residues.

The chain combines TRBV5-1 with TRBJ2-7; TRBD2 aligns across 14 bases. J gave up 5 bases and V 4 bases, and 5 bases lay outside the gene matches. CDR1 SGHRS and CDR2 YFSETQ come from the germline V gene. This CDR3 spans 15 amino acids. The CDR3 is CASSVRLAGGHEQYF. The CDR3 DNA is TGCGCCAGCAGCGTAAGACTAGCGGGGGGGCACGAGCAGTACTTC.

This clone has a handful of counts. V is TRBV14 and J is TRBJ1-3; D is perhaps TRBD1 (6 bases). Germline V CDR1 and CDR2: SGHDN, FVKESK. The V and J ends lost 5 bases and 0 bases respectively, with 14 bases between them. The CDR3 contains 16 residues. CDR3 nucleotide sequence: TGTGCCAGCAGCAGACGGGGACACTTCTCTGGAAACACCATATATTTT. Protein sequence: CASSRRGHFSGNTIYF. The entire variable domain, with the rest obtained from reference TRBV14 and TRBJ1-3, is as follows: EAGVTQFPSHSVIEKGQTVTLRCDPISGHDNLYWYRRVMGKEIKFLLHFVKESKQDESGMPNNRFLAERTGGTYSTLKVQPAELEDSGVYFCASSRRGHFSGNTIYFGEGSWLTVV.

CDR3 DNA: TGTGCCAGCAGCTTGGAAGGGACTAATAATTCACCCCTCCACTTT. Translated, it gives CASSLEGTNNSPLHF. The chain uses TRBV5-4 and TRBJ1-6, with D possibly matching TRBD1 (5 bases). The germline V gene encodes CDR1 SGHNT and CDR2 YYREEE (reference sequence). The CDR3 runs to 15 residues. The germline V and J ends were trimmed by 0 bases and 5 bases, with 9 bases remaining between them.

Only a few counts were recorded for this clone. At the DNA level, this CDR3 is encoded by other sequences in the same sample as well. The gene calls are TRBV29-1 and TRBJ2-3; TRBD2 matches at 12 bases. Per germline, CDR1 SQVTM and CDR2 ANQGSEA. The ends lost 3 bases at V and 3 bases at J; junction bases unmatched: 1. The CDR3 runs to 14 residues. The CDR3 is CSVETSGRTDTQYF. The CDR3 coding sequence is TGCAGCGTTGAGACTAGCGGGAGAACAGATACGCAGTATTTT.

The chain joins TRBV4-1 to TRBJ2-7, with 7 bases lining up with TRBD1. Trimming cost V 3 bases and J 0 bases; bases outside gene matches: 8. This CDR3 is 16 amino acids long. Germline assignment: CDR1 MGHRA and CDR2 YSYEKL. CDR3 sequence (DNA): TGCGCCAGCAGCCACGCGACAGGGTCAAGCTCCTACGAGCAGTACTTC. Protein: CASSHATGSSSYEQYF.

This clone was counted a few times. V is TRBV10-3 and J is TRBJ2-2; 7 bases agree with TRBD2. V gave up 0 bases and J gave up 5 bases; unmatched junction bases: 6. The CDR3 has 16 residues. Germline V gene data show CDR1 as ENHRY and CDR2 as SYGVKD. CDR3 in DNA: TGTGCCATCAGTGAGTCGAGACTAGCAGGGACCGGGGAGCTGTTTTTT. This gives the protein CAISESRLAGTGELFF.

CDR3 sequence reads: CAWSVRENQPQHF. CDR3 nucleotides: TGTGCCTGGAGTGTACGGGAGAATCAGCCCCAGCATTTT. The V call is TRBV30, the J call TRBJ1-5; D remains unclear. CDR1 is GTSNPN, CDR2 SVGIG, per germline (reference sequence). CDR3 length: 13 residues. V was clipped by 0 bases and J by 4 bases, with 7 bases between them.

The chain carries TRBV7-9 and TRBJ2-3; 9 bases fit TRBD2. The V gene end was trimmed by 3 bases and the J gene end by 4 bases; junction bases not matched to a gene: 8. Germline loops: CDR1 SEHNR, CDR2 FQNEAQ (reference sequence). The CDR3 is 16 residues long. The CDR3 sequence is CASSLNLAGGPDTQYF. In DNA, the CDR3 is TGTGCCAGCAGCTTGAACCTTGCGGGGGGGCCAGATACGCAGTATTTT.

This clone was seen only a few times. This chain joins TRBV7-2 and TRBJ1-1; a possible D gene is TRBD1 (5 bases). V lost 0 bases, J lost 7 bases, and 12 bases lay in between. This CDR3 is 14 amino acids long. Germline-derived CDR1 and CDR2 are SGHTA and FQGNSA. CDR3 residues: CASSLASWGGEAFF. The CDR3, as DNA: TGTGCCAGCAGCTTAGCGAGTTGGGGGGGTGAAGCTTTCTTT.

This clone has a handful of counts. The genes are TRBV11-2 and TRBJ2-1; D remains unclear. CDR3 length equals 15 residues. Germline V gives CDR1 SGHAT, CDR2 FQNNGV. Deletions cut 2 bases from V and 0 bases from J, with 8 bases between. CDR3 sequence reads: CASSLLQSSYNEQFF. The CDR3 DNA reads as TGTGCCAGCAGCTTATTACAGAGCTCCTACAATGAGCAGTTCTTC.

This clone came up a few times. For the CDR3, the DNA is TGCAGCGCCGCCAGTCAGGGCCGGCTCGAGCAGTACTTC. Its protein is CSAASQGRLEQYF. J is TRBJ2-7 and V is TRBV29-1; a weak D match, TRBD1 (5 bases). CDR3 size: 13 residues. Germline V lookup: CDR1 SQVTM, CDR2 ANQGSEA. V lost 7 bases to trimming and J lost 6 bases, with 19 bases between them.

This chain uses TRBV29-1 with TRBJ2-5; 8 bases map to TRBD2. Germline lookup yields CDR1 SQVTM and CDR2 ANQGSEA. The J segment lost 1 base and the V segment lost 3 bases, leaving 13 bases of the junction unmatched. This CDR3 has 17 amino acids. CDR3 nucleotides: TGCAGCGTTGAGGGGGCGCTTTCCGGGACTAGCCAAGAGACCCAGTACTTC. This encodes CSVEGALSGTSQETQYF. Full variable domain (outside the CDR3, taken from reference TRBV29-1 and TRBJ2-5): SAVISQKPSRDICQRGTSLTIQCQVDSQVTMMFWYRQQPGQSLTLIATANQGSEATYESGFVIDKFPISRPNLTFSTLTVSNMSPEDSSIYLCSVEGALSGTSQETQYFGPGTRLLVL.

The chain combines TRBV11-3 with TRBJ1-1; TRBD1 is a possible D gene (5 bases). The V end was cut by 4 bases, the J end by 1 base, with 7 bases between. The germline V gene has CDR1 SGHNT and CDR2 YENEEA. The CDR3 covers 13 residues. The CDR3 here is CASSWQGNTEAFF. The DNA for the CDR3 is TGTGCCAGCAGCTGGCAGGGGAACACTGAAGCTTTCTTT. The full variable domain, rest sourced from reference TRBV11-3 and TRBJ1-1, is EAGVVQSPRYKIIEKKQPVAFWCNPISGHNTLYWYLQNLGQGPELLIRYENEEAVDDSQLPKDRFSAERLKGVDSTLKIQPAELGDSAVYLCASSWQGNTEAFFGQGTRLTVV.

The genes are TRBV2 and TRBJ2-1; 10 positions agree with TRBD2. V shed 2 bases and J 10 bases; nucleotides not matched to a gene: 2. Looked up from germline, CDR1 is SNHLY and CDR2 is FYNNEI. CDR3 length equals 13 residues. CDR3 region: CASSETSGTEQFF. The CDR3 DNA follows: TGTGCCAGCAGTGAAACTAGCGGGACGGAGCAGTTCTTC.

V usage is TRBV30 and J usage is TRBJ1-1; a weak D match, TRBD1 (5 bases). Germline assignment: CDR1 GTSNPN and CDR2 SVGIG (reference sequence). This CDR3 region has 14 residues. Trimming cost V 4 bases and J 1 base, with 13 bases left between them. The CDR3: CAWTGQGWNTEAFF. CDR3 DNA: TGTGCCTGGACTGGTCAGGGCTGGAACACTGAAGCTTTCTTT.

V usage is TRBV28 and J usage is TRBJ1-1, with D perhaps matching TRBD1 (5 bases). Germline values: CDR1 MDHEN, CDR2 SYDVKM. The V end lost 0 bases, the J end lost 3 bases, and 11 bases lay between the germline ends. This CDR3 comprises 15 residues. The CDR3 coding sequence is TGTGCCAGCAGTTTATGGGGGCCCGCTGACACTGAAGCTTTCTTT. As protein: CASSLWGPADTEAFF.

The V gene is TRBV7-9, the J gene TRBJ1-2; D not resolved. Trimming shortened V by 0 bases and J by 3 bases, and 8 bases separated the two germline ends. This CDR3 has 14 amino acids. Germline V CDR1 and CDR2: SEHNR, FQNEAQ (reference sequence). The CDR3 region has the DNA TGTGCCAGCAGCTTAGCGTTGGCGGACTATGGCTACACCTTC. This codes for CASSLALADYGYTF.

This rearrangement joins TRBV7-9 to TRBJ2-2; 9 nucleotides align to TRBD2. Germline V CDR1 and CDR2: SEHNR, FQNEAQ (reference sequence). The V gene end was trimmed by 1 base and the J gene end by 4 bases; junction bases not matched to a gene: 7. The CDR3 runs 17 residues. The CDR3 nucleotides read TGTGCCAGCAGCTTAGGTCGTCTAGCGGGGACCACCGGGGAGCTGTTTTTT. Protein sequence: CASSLGRLAGTTGELFF. The complete variable domain, with remaining parts taken from reference TRBV7-9 and TRBJ2-2, reads DTGVSQNPRHKITKRGQNVTFRCDPISEHNRLYWYRQTLGQGPEFLTYFQNEAQLEKSRLLSDRFSAERPKGSFSTLEIQRTEQGDSAMYLCASSLGRLAGTTGELFFGEGSRLTVL.